Below, 22 T cell receptor beta chains from the same sample are listed, as sequenced in a study of beta chain features in type 1 diabetes. Every isolated RNA sample was fully reverse transcribed, so sequencing captured expressed TCRB transcripts. Data came from immunoSEQ multiplex PCR; TCRdb stores just in-frame clones and leaves some out. The data contain about 240,000 clones, 25% to 35% of them singletons. Source material: central memory CD4+ T cells from blood. These receptors originate from a man aged 25-45 years in good health.

This chain connects TRBV19 to TRBJ2-1; 8 nucleotides line up with TRBD2. The CDR3 runs to 16 residues. V was clipped by 1 base and J by 2 bases; unmatched bases: 4. CDR1 and CDR2 from the germline V gene are LNHDA and SQIVND (reference sequence). The CDR3 loop reads CASSIAGGPAYNEQFF. CDR3 nucleotide sequence: TGTGCCAGTAGTATAGCGGGAGGGCCAGCCTACAATGAGCAGTTCTTC.

A remark on this clone: Distinct nucleotide sequences in the sample also encode this CDR3. The V call is TRBV6-5, the J call TRBJ2-7, with D perhaps TRBD2 (5 bases). The CDR3 is made up of 11 amino acids. Germline V gives CDR1 MNHEY, CDR2 SVGAGI. Between the trimmed V and J ends, which lost 6 bases and 2 bases, there was a span of 5 bases. The CDR3: CASSGAYEQYF. The CDR3 DNA reads TGTGCCAGCAGCGGGGCCTACGAGCAGTACTTC.

This clone turned up a few times. The chain employs TRBV7-2 and TRBJ2-3, with TRBD2 matching 12 bases. The V and J ends lost 1 base and 3 bases, in that order; junction bases with no gene match: 8. This CDR3 has 18 residues. CDR1 and CDR2 from the germline V gene are SGHTA and FQGNSA. The CDR3 loop is CASSLEGLAGSGTDTQYF. DNA for the CDR3: TGTGCCAGCAGCTTAGAGGGACTAGCGGGCTCCGGGACAGATACGCAGTATTTT.

This clone was seen at least ten times. In nucleotides, the CDR3 is TGCGCCAGCAGCCAAGACAGGGGATTTGCCTACGAGCAGTACTTC. Translated: CASSQDRGFAYEQYF. The chain is built from TRBV4-1 and TRBJ2-7; tentative D call: TRBD1 (6 bases). Germline CDR1 and CDR2: MGHRA and YSYEKL. Trimming shortened V by 0 bases and J by 2 bases, and 11 bases separated the two germline ends. CDR3 length equals 15 residues.

The chain employs TRBV7-2 and TRBJ2-1, with 9 bases identical to TRBD2. CDR3 size: 13 residues. V gave up 1 base and J gave up 15 bases; unmatched junction bases: 7. Germline lookup yields CDR1 SGHTA and CDR2 FQGNSA. The CDR3 region has the DNA TGTGCCAGCAGCTTAGAACTAGCGGGCCAGTGGTTCTTC. It translates to CASSLELAGQWFF.

The rearrangement uses TRBV30 and TRBJ2-3; D is possibly TRBD1 or TRBD2 (5 bases each). Germline V gene lookup returns CDR1 GTSNPN and CDR2 SVGIG (reference sequence). With 4 bases removed from V and 6 bases from J, the gap between germline ends came to 17 bases. The CDR3 is 14 residues long. CDR3 DNA sequence: TGTGCCTGGAACCTCGGGGCGGTTATGGATACGCAGTATTTT. It encodes CAWNLGAVMDTQYF.

V and J are TRBV7-2 and TRBJ1-5, with TRBD1 matching over 9 bases. V was clipped by 4 bases and J by 10 bases; unmatched bases: 5. This CDR3 contains 13 residues. Germline loops: CDR1 SGHTA, CDR2 FQGNSA. For the CDR3, the DNA is TGTGCCAGCAGCTCACAGGGGGCCGGTCCCCAGCATTTT. Translation: CASSSQGAGPQHF.

This clone was counted a few times. The V call is TRBV9, the J call TRBJ2-3; no firm D call. There are 17 residues in the CDR3. From germline, CDR1 is SGDLS and CDR2 YYNGEE. Deletions cut 3 bases from V and 2 bases from J, with 19 bases between. CDR3 sequence: CASSGQATPYYTDTQYF. The CDR3 DNA sequence: TGTGCCAGCAGCGGACAAGCCACTCCGTATTACACAGATACGCAGTATTTT.

This clone has just a few counts. The chain is built from TRBV10-3 and TRBJ1-5, with 8 bases lining up with TRBD1. CDR3 length: 15 amino acids. V was pared by 10 bases and J by 6 bases, with 14 bases of the junction left unmatched. Germline V gene data show CDR1 as ENHRY and CDR2 as SYGVKD. The CDR3 region is CATRTGPEVFQPQHF. The CDR3 DNA sequence: TGTGCCACGAGGACAGGGCCCGAAGTGTTTCAGCCCCAGCATTTT.

To note about this clone: One end of the junction is discordant with germline, which a read error may explain. V usage is TRBV5-6 and J usage is TRBJ2-6; D gene ambiguous. The germline V gene has CDR1 SGHDT and CDR2 YYEEEE. The CDR3 loop spans 16 amino acids. In DNA form, the CDR3 reads TGTGCCACCAGCTCCAACCGACTCTCTGGGGCCAACGTCCTGACTTTC. Translated, it gives CATSSNRLSGANVLTF.

This clone was recorded a few times. This chain links TRBV10-3 with TRBJ1-5; possible D gene TRBD1, 5 bases. The CDR3 spans 14 residues. Germline CDR1 and CDR2: ENHRY and SYGVKD. V lost 0 bases and J lost 4, with 7 bases in between. The CDR3 here is CAISESGQNQPQHF. DNA for the CDR3: TGTGCCATCAGTGAGTCGGGGCAGAATCAGCCCCAGCATTTT.

This clone was counted only a few times. J is TRBJ2-1 and V is TRBV14; 8 bases align to TRBD2. The germline V gene encodes CDR1 SGHDN and CDR2 FVKESK. The CDR3 has 14 residues. With V trimmed by 5 bases and J by 9 bases, 9 bases remained unmatched. The CDR3 here is CASSSGLALAEQFF. The CDR3 nucleotides read TGTGCCAGCAGCTCCGGACTAGCCCTCGCTGAGCAGTTCTTC.

J is TRBJ2-1 and V is TRBV14; D is possibly TRBD1 or TRBD2 (5 bases each). V shed 0 bases and J shed 9 bases, with 12 bases lying between them. Germline lookup yields CDR1 SGHDN and CDR2 FVKESK. This CDR3 comprises 14 residues. In nucleotides, the CDR3 is TGTGCCAGCAGCCAAGATAGGGGCCTAGCTGAGCAGTTCTTC. Its protein is CASSQDRGLAEQFF.

The chain employs TRBV6-1 and TRBJ2-1; 9 nucleotides agree with TRBD2. Per germline, CDR1 MNHNS and CDR2 SASEGT. CDR3 length equals 15 residues. The V and J ends lost 6 bases and 6 bases, in that order; junction bases with no gene match: 9. The CDR3 DNA follows: TGTGCCAGCAGGTTGAAGACTAGCGGAACCAATGAGCAGTTCTTC. Amino acid sequence: CASRLKTSGTNEQFF.

Regarding this clone: A read error may produce the germline difference seen at one junction end. V and J are TRBV28 and TRBJ1-2; 9 nucleotides agree with TRBD1. The CDR3 consists of 16 residues. CDR1 and CDR2 (germline): MDHEN, SYDVKM. The CDR3 region has the DNA TGTGCCATCAGTTTGCCTTCCACAGGGGGCAGTGGAGGCTACACCTTC. Translating it yields CAISLPSTGGSGGYTF.

The V call is TRBV25-1, the J call TRBJ2-5; possibly TRBD2 for D (5 bases). CDR1 is MGHDK, CDR2 SYGVNS, per germline. This CDR3 comprises 14 residues. The V end was cut by 3 bases, the J end by 4 bases, with 12 bases between. CDR3 in amino acids: CASSDRTAGETQYF. The CDR3 bases are TGTGCCAGCAGTGACCGGACGGCGGGAGAGACCCAGTACTTC.

V is TRBV7-2 and J is TRBJ2-1; D unclear. Germline assignment: CDR1 SGHTA and CDR2 FQGNSA. This CDR3 comprises 11 residues. Trimming left V 7 bases short and J 5 bases short, with 6 bases between. CDR3 sequence reads: CASTADNEQFF. DNA for the CDR3: TGTGCCAGCACCGCAGACAATGAGCAGTTCTTC.

This clone was counted only a few times. The chain employs TRBV5-1 and TRBJ2-2; possible D gene TRBD2, 5 bases. The CDR3 is made up of 15 amino acids. Deletions cut 1 base from V and 5 bases from J, with 12 bases between. The germline V gene has CDR1 SGHRS and CDR2 YFSETQ. CDR3 sequence reads: CASSLRGIETGELFF. As DNA, the CDR3 is TGCGCCAGCAGCTTGAGAGGGATAGAGACCGGGGAGCTGTTTTTT.

The genes are TRBV2 and TRBJ1-1, with TRBD1 identical over 7 bases. V shed 3 bases and J 8 bases; nucleotides not matched to a gene: 3. This CDR3 comprises 12 residues. CDR1 SNHLY and CDR2 FYNNEI come from the germline V gene. CDR3 nucleotide sequence: TGTGCCAGCAGTGACGAGACAGGGGAAGCTTTCTTT. Translated: CASSDETGEAFF.

The chain recombines TRBV5-4 with TRBJ2-7; no clear D. This CDR3 region has 16 residues. V was clipped by 2 bases and J by 0 bases, with 15 bases between them. Germline V gene lookup returns CDR1 SGHNT and CDR2 YYREEE (reference sequence). The CDR3 loop is CASSLSGSKSSYEQYF. CDR3 coding DNA: TGTGCCAGCAGCTTATCTGGCTCCAAGAGCTCCTACGAGCAGTACTTC.

The V and J genes are TRBV19 and TRBJ2-3, with D hard to call. CDR3 length equals 13 residues. Germline values: CDR1 LNHDA, CDR2 SQIVND (reference sequence). V was trimmed by 9 bases and J by 2 bases, leaving 12 bases between them. The CDR3 nucleotides are TGTGCCAGCCGAGGAGCAGCCACAGATACGCAGTATTTT. Translation gives CASRGAATDTQYF.

The chain carries TRBV7-2 and TRBJ1-3; D call uncertain. V lost 5 bases and J 0 bases, leaving 8 bases between the germline ends. Germline V gene lookup returns CDR1 SGHTA and CDR2 FQGNSA. The CDR3 is made up of 14 amino acids. Here the CDR3 DNA reads TGTGCCAGCAGCCAACAGTTCTCTGGAAACACCATATATTTT. It specifies CASSQQFSGNTIYF. The full variable domain, its missing parts supplied by reference TRBV7-2 and TRBJ1-3, is GAGVSQSPSNKVTEKGKDVELRCDPISGHTALYWYRQSLGQGLEFLIYFQGNSAPDKSGLPSDRFSAERTGGSVSTLTIQRTQQEDSAVYLCASSQQFSGNTIYFGEGSWLTVV.